A few counts support the clone carrying this TCR beta chain. The target antigen is unknown. These data belong to a study of T cells in localized non-small cell lung cancer. Whole-study findings and limits: Among the top 100 tumor clones, a median about 57 appeared in adjacent lung.

Sequencing was performed with immunoSEQ multiplex PCR; in TCRdb, only in-frame clones are kept and a portion is missing. The table shows 6,400 or so clones, with around 40% occurring only once. With V trimmed by 5 bases and J by 0 bases, 9 bases remained unmatched. Germline CDR1 is MNHGY and CDR2 is SAAAGT. CDR3 length: 17 amino acids. The receptor was derived from a man aged 40-75 years with stage III lung adenocarcinoma. Sequencing was performed on lung tumor tissue, taken before any cancer treatment. This chain connects TRBV6-8 to TRBJ2-2, with 7 bases matching TRBD1. As DNA, the CDR3 is TGTGCCAGCAGTGCCTTGAGGACAGGATCGAACACCGGGGAGCTGTTTTTT. Translating it yields CASSALRTGSNTGELFF.